The TCR beta chain under discussion was sequenced for a study of cytomegalovirus exposure and HLA in healthy donors (dated by TCRdb to about 2017). Study-wide context: In an earlier analysis of roughly 500 of the donors, about 270 Gb of sequence data and 90 million to 120 million unique TCR beta sequences from some 170 million T cells were reported. An early release covering roughly 640 HLA-typed donors comprised roughly 300 gigabases of sequencing data and tens of millions of unique TCR sequences. Among the roughly 400 genotyped donors, more than 70% belonged to the genetic ancestry cluster associated with self-reported Caucasian donors. The study aimed to test whether cataloging public T cell receptors could reveal signatures of past pathogen exposure. The study profiled the T cell repertoires of under 700 subjects by immunosequencing and related them to cytomegalovirus serostatus. In addition to the first cohort of 650 to 800 subjects, a separate validation cohort of approximately 110 different subjects was used. To predict cytomegalovirus infection status, the study combined high-throughput TCR immunosequencing, statistical association of individual TCRs with disease status, and machine learning. A later analysis re-analyzed previously published TCR beta repertoires from roughly 630 donors and added high-resolution HLA genotyping to study TCR occurrence patterns. Rather than drawing on any new phenotypic data, the later analysis identified candidate immune exposures from TCR beta sequences and the way those sequences occurred across donors. In an earlier analysis of 550 to 700 of the donors, high-throughput TCR beta sequencing was used to judge whether each TCR beta V gene segment behaved as functional or pseudogenic. Donor age, sex, ethnicity and CMV serostatus were compiled together with the repertoire data. Genome-wide SNP genotypes for about 60% of the roughly 700 donors were used in a later genetic analysis, which treated that subset as a discovery cohort. Every discovery cohort repertoire had been produced on one sequencing platform. Both class I and class II loci were covered by HLA typing, at four-digit resolution. The number of donors typed differed by locus, with roughly 620-640 for A, B, C, DRB1 and DQB1, around 500 for DQA1, approximately 580 for DPA1, and around 450 for DPB1. A handful of DR-DQ haplotypes were treated as single units for association and clustering because of strong linkage in the cohort. Among almost 400 genotyped donors of the cohort, an average of approximately 250,000 unique TCR beta nucleotide sequences were sequenced per donor, roughly 20% of them non-productive.

Notes on this clone: Which antigen it targets is not known. No much larger clone is present one base from it, and per-base qualities are unavailable.

Libraries were built with the immunoSEQ multiplex PCR assay. For the multiplex PCR, a mixture combining 60 forward primers for TCR Vbeta segments and 13 reverse primers for TCR Jbeta segments was used. Amplification of the CDR3 region of rearranged TCR beta genes was performed with a multiplex PCR assay on genomic DNA. Amplified TCR beta libraries were sequenced as 87-base-pair reads on the Illumina HiSeq System. Under the source paper's analysis protocol: In a later analysis, some 80 million unique TCR beta chains were counted across the roughly 670 repertoires, and roughly 11 million of these chains were shared by at least two donors. To remove PCR and sequencing errors, raw reads were error-corrected and collapsed into unique sequences using a nearest-neighbor algorithm that merged closely related sequences. Alignment of CDR3 sequences to IMGT reference sequences was used to assign V, D and J gene segments. For a sequence to be retained, at least a six-nucleotide match to both a V gene segment and a J gene segment was required. A rearrangement counted as productive if the CDR3 had no stop codons and remained in frame with V and J, and every other rearrangement counted as non-productive. CDR3 was defined by IMGT convention, running from the second conserved V-encoded cysteine to the conserved J-encoded phenylalanine. Sequences without an unambiguous match to a single V gene segment were excluded from the earlier analysis of 450 to 750 of the donors. An earlier analysis of several hundred of the donors classified V segments as functional when productive rearrangements were above 56.7% and as segregating when the standard deviation between donors was above 5%. A statistical classification framework was developed to diagnose cytomegalovirus status using the catalog of TCR beta chain sequences. In a later analysis, TCR nucleotide sequences were compared against IMGT/GENE-DB human TR gene sequences so that V and J genes could be assigned. In a later analysis, CDR3 sequences and most-parsimonious VDJ recombination scenarios were assigned using the TCRdist pipeline. In a later analysis, every TCR beta chain was defined by the combination of its CDR3 amino acid sequence and its V-gene family, and reads without a unique V-gene family were dropped. As a way to deal with suspected cross-contamination and a sequencing artifact, a later analysis dropped 640 or so nucleotide sequences that were highly shared and had low generation probability. In a later analysis, a clonal expansion index was calculated for each public chain from normalized within-repertoire ranks of inferred template counts. A later analysis computed generation probabilities with a VDJ recombination model fitted to out-of-frame rearrangements, and checked the results against IGoR. In a later analysis, TCR-TCR, TCR-HLA and TCR-CMV co-occurrence was scored with hypergeometric tests, and a repertoire-size bias correction was applied to TCR pairs. A later analysis estimated false discovery rates by permuting HLA or CMV assignments 20 times. In a later analysis, co-occurring TCRs were grouped using DBSCAN, with TCRdist sequence similarity added in when clustering inside HLA-allele-positive subsets. Repertoires with fewer than 30,000 or more than 120,000 public chains were left out of co-occurrence clustering, as were about 5 repertoires with anomalous nucleotide sharing. TCRdb stores this immuneACCESS table with in-frame sequences only. Part of the clones is absent; in the studies checked, under half of the shortfall reflects unresolved V genes, and no reason is known for the rest. That table supplies the V and J calls and clone size; D and trimming were determined from the DNA. This sample comprises approximately 180,000 clones, about 69% of them detected only once. Of the sample, 2.5% falls within the top ten clones.

Results the study describes overall, beyond this receptor: The authors suggested that the approach could potentially be extended to other disease states and immunological phenotypes. The sequencing pipeline was judged likely to have produced a cluster of highly shared sequence variants as a technical artifact. Specific HLA alleles were associated with 15,000 to 20,000 TCR beta sequences at a false discovery rate of 0.05 in a later analysis. The classifier was reported to diagnose cytomegalovirus status with high specificity and sensitivity in both the original and validation cohorts. According to a later analysis, most CMV-associated TCR beta chains appeared to be HLA-restricted, and the HLA associations seemed to be driven largely by CMV exposure. The study gave a list of over 150 TCR beta chains associated with cytomegalovirus. When HLA alleles, especially DR and DQ, strongly co-occurred, attributing TCR associations to individual alleles was difficult. HLA typing was unavailable for some donors at each locus, so association tests used only the typed subset. Linkage disequilibrium might explain the correlated functional status among segregating V segments, but an unknown experimental factor could not be ruled out. Because the 87-base-pair reads could not distinguish some IMGT-functional V segments, including TRBV6-2 and TRBV6-3, those segments were excluded. A later analysis reported that several top co-occurrence clusters appeared linked to parvovirus B19, influenza, CMV and Epstein-Barr virus. While some public TCRs were present in many individuals, most TCR sequences turned up only very rarely across donors. In a later genetic analysis, fewer N-insertions in productive TCRs were reported among donors in an Asian-associated ancestry cluster than the roughly 640-donor mean. A further reported finding was that TCR beta sequences accurately predicted the HLA-A and HLA-B alleles for most subjects in the first cohort. In a later analysis, HLA-associated TCR beta chains showed more clonal expansion and lower generation probabilities than non-associated chains that were equally common. The earlier analysis of approximately 560 of the donors excluded 15 to 20 rarely observed V segments, including chromosome 9 orphons, because counts were too low. In a later analysis, the rate of TCR association differed among HLA loci, with DRB1 alleles having the most associated TCRs and HLA-C alleles having the fewest. V-gene and J-gene trimming of TCR beta chains was associated with a missense DCLRE1C variant in a later genetic analysis, and the association was replicated in an independent cohort. In this cohort, only TCR beta chains were sequenced, and detectable features were limited by the absence of alpha or paired-chain data. In an earlier analysis of fewer than 700 of the donors, most TCR beta V segments appeared in productive rearrangements about 90% or about 30% of the time, broadly matching IMGT annotations. Roughly uniform sequencing depth across donors was assumed in presence/absence analyses, although this assumption may not hold. In vitro tests confirmed that a few of the cytomegalovirus-associated TCR beta chains recognize cytomegalovirus antigens. Immune exposure information for the cohort was limited to CMV serostatus.

In the germline V gene (reference sequence), CDR1 corresponds to SEHNR and CDR2 to FQNEAQ. From the cysteine through the phenylalanine, the CDR3 covers 17 amino acids. Here the CDR3 DNA is all that survives: 51 bases in frame from base 1. At the junction V is shortened by 0 bases and J by 5 bases; bases outside the gene matches: 8. The cohort was made up of about 670 healthy bone marrow donors. Cohort members were all nominally healthy when sampled, although unrecorded immune exposures were likely present. Of the 650 to 750 cohort members, fewer than 300 had positive CMV serostatus and just over 350 had negative CMV serostatus, and CMV serostatus was not recorded for the donor. Each donor provided a peripheral blood sample, and peripheral blood mononuclear cells were used for TCR beta sequencing. The Qiagen DNeasy Blood Extraction Kit was used to extract genomic DNA from the blood cell samples.

This receptor was identified in a human donor in good health. Material for sequencing was PBMCs. The sequence links TRBV7-9 to TRBJ2-5, with 11 bases in between that match TRBD2. The sequenced DNA: TGTGCCAGCAGCTTAGCGCTAGCGGGGGGCCAGGGGGAGACCCAGTACTTC. It specifies CASSLALAGGQGETQYF.